This TCR beta chain appears in the sequencing data of a study of T cell responses to AZD1222 COVID-19 vaccine. Study-wide findings and caveats: It was only a handful of AZD1222 recipients who were seropositive at baseline.

This clone was observed a handful of times. The antigen is undetermined. Germline lookup yields CDR1 SGHNT and CDR2 YENEEA. Trimming stripped 8 bases from V and 0 bases from J, with 19 bases between. The CDR3 has 16 residues. The protocol was immunoSEQ multiplex PCR, while the TCRdb copy is restricted to in-frame clones and leaves out a portion. This table holds over 45,000 clones, around 92% found once. V is TRBV11-3 and J is TRBJ1-1; D not certain. The source is an adult who received the AZD1222 COVID-19 vaccine. The sequenced sample was peripheral blood, obtained 28 days after the second AZD1222 dose. CDR3 loop: CASCRRSSEMNTEAFF. CDR3 bases: TGTGCCAGCTGCCGACGGTCATCTGAAATGAACACTGAAGCTTTCTTT.